The text below deals with one TCR beta chain. The data were taken from a study of blood T cell repertoires in COVID-19. V was shortened by 0 bases and J by 2 bases, with 10 bases between the two germline ends. There are 15 residues in the CDR3. The germline gives CDR1 SGHNT, CDR2 YYREEE (reference sequence). Profiling relied on immunoSEQ multiplex PCR, and the TCRdb table lists in-frame clones only, not all of them. This repertoire shows 250,000 to 300,000 clones, around 80% found once; its top ten account for approximately 4.5%. Sequenced: PBMCs or T cells enriched from blood (not recorded which). The source is a man under 40 with acute COVID-19. This chain connects TRBV5-4 to TRBJ2-3, with D perhaps TRBD2 (6 bases). This CDR3 reads CASSLGRGDTDTQYF. CDR3 DNA sequence: TGTGCCAGCAGCTTGGGGCGGGGAGACACAGATACGCAGTATTTT.